This TCR beta chain was retrieved from a study of cytomegalovirus exposure and HLA in healthy donors. Use of 60 Vbeta and 13 Jbeta primers characterized the PCR. The method was immunoSEQ multiplex PCR; TCRdb's version includes in-frame clones alone and lacks a portion of them. The sample holds about 100,000 clones, about 80% seen once. Germline loops: CDR1 MNHEY, CDR2 SMNVEV (reference sequence). Trimming shortened V by 4 bases and J by 8 bases, and 8 bases separated the two germline ends. The CDR3 length is 11 residues. This TCR was sampled from a middle-aged man in good health and CMV-seronegative. Sequenced material: PBMCs. J is TRBJ1-2 and V is TRBV27, with D tentatively TRBD1 (5 bases). CDR3 in DNA: TGTGCCAGCAGTTCGGGGGACGGCTACACCTTC. Translating it yields CASSSGDGYTF.